Described below is a single T cell receptor beta chain sequence and its context. This clone is a singleton in its sample. There is no known antigen for this receptor. Per-base qualities were not stored, and no clone one base away is much larger. This sample was taken from a study of Ad26.COV2.S vaccination and SARS-CoV-2 variants (dated by TCRdb to the early 2020s). Background for the entire study: Vaccine-arm donors were drawn from COV1001, a multicentre, randomized, double-blind, placebo-controlled phase I-IIa trial of Ad26.COV2.S in healthy adults. Dosing of Ad26.COV2.S was intramuscular, at either 5x10^10 or 1x10^11 viral particles, delivered as one shot or as two shots spaced 56 days apart. The specificity and breadth of SARS-CoV-2-reactive T cell receptors after Ad26.COV2.S vaccination were assessed by TCRbeta repertoire sequencing. The TCR-sequenced set comprised about 30 samples: approximately 20 Ad26.COV2.S vaccine recipients, 5 placebo recipients and 8 SARS-CoV-2 convalescent individuals. Participants in the trial were split at random into five groups of five each, receiving low-dose or high-dose Ad26.COV2.S once or twice, or else placebo on both occasions. Investigators did not know the trial group allocation while performing experiments and assessing outcomes.

Study-wide conclusions, independent of this receptor: Compared with placebo recipients, Ad26.COV2.S recipients showed higher spike-specific TCR breadth (P = 0.0014). After vaccination, spike-specific CD8+ and CD4+ T cell responses were reported to show substantial breadth. The study was not powered to compare responses between vaccine doses or regimens. Vaccine and placebo recipients had comparable non-spike TCR breadth, which fits with the vaccine containing only spike. The authors noted that total T cell responses may have been underestimated by the TCR breadth and depth analyses.

V sheds 7 bases and J sheds 0 bases, leaving 10 bases between their ends. The CDR3 goes from the cysteine to the phenylalanine over 13 residues. The only DNA kept is the CDR3, 39 bases in frame from the first base. Taken from the germline V gene, the CDR1 and CDR2 loops are MNHEY and SVGAGI. The sample's treatment or condition label is to be understood as: approximately 18 received Ad26.COV2.S at low or high dose, single or two shots; several received placebo; per-sample allocation not given. Repertoires of vaccine and placebo recipients were sequenced from samples collected on day 63 after the first injection. Cohort 1b enrolled some 25 adults aged 18-55 years at a single site in Boston, USA, between 29 July and 7 August 2020. Ad26.COV2.S consisted of a replication-incompetent adenovirus type 26 vector by which a prefusion-stabilized SARS-CoV-2 spike protein from the original Wuhan strain was expressed.

TCRbeta CDR3 regions were sequenced with the immunoSEQ Assay. After extraction, genomic DNA underwent amplification by bias-controlled multiplex PCR, followed by high-throughput sequencing. The paper's processing steps were these. To quantify the absolute abundance of every unique TCRbeta CDR3 region, sequences were collapsed and filtered. T cell fraction was estimated by normalizing TCRbeta template counts to usable DNA, with usable DNA measured through amplification of reference genes found in all nucleated cells. Repertoire TCRs were annotated as SARS-CoV-2-specific when V gene, CDR3 amino acid sequence and J gene were exactly matched to a known reactive TCR set. MIRA supplied the reference SARS-CoV-2 TCR set, which was filtered for enrichment in COVID-19-positive ImmuneCODE repertoires so that public or cross-reactive TCRs were removed. Using the MIRA antigens, annotated TCRs were further analysed by specific ORF or by position within an ORF. Depth was the summed frequency of annotated unique rearrangements, while breadth was defined as annotated unique rearrangements over total unique productive rearrangements. Two-sided Wilcoxon rank-sum tests were used to compare TCR breadth between groups. Imported from immuneACCESS, the table was reduced by TCRdb to in-frame sequences with V and J called. These copies leave out some clones; in studies compared against another copy, an unresolved V gene accounts for under half, and the cause of the remainder is not known. V and J calls plus clone size are reproduced from that table; the DNA served to infer D and trimming. This sample is represented by about 440,000 clones; about 92% of them were singletons. The ten largest clones take up more than 3.5% of the sample.

The clonotype originates from a person aged 18 to 59 who received the Ad26.COV2.S COVID-19 vaccine or a placebo. The V and J genes are TRBV6-5 and TRBJ2-7; the D gene cannot be named for sure. Sample: peripheral blood, taken in a trial of Ad26.COV2.S vaccine versus placebo. DNA sequence: TGTGCCAGCAACACGCGGTACTCCTACGAGCAGTACTTC. Its product reads: CASNTRYSYEQYF.